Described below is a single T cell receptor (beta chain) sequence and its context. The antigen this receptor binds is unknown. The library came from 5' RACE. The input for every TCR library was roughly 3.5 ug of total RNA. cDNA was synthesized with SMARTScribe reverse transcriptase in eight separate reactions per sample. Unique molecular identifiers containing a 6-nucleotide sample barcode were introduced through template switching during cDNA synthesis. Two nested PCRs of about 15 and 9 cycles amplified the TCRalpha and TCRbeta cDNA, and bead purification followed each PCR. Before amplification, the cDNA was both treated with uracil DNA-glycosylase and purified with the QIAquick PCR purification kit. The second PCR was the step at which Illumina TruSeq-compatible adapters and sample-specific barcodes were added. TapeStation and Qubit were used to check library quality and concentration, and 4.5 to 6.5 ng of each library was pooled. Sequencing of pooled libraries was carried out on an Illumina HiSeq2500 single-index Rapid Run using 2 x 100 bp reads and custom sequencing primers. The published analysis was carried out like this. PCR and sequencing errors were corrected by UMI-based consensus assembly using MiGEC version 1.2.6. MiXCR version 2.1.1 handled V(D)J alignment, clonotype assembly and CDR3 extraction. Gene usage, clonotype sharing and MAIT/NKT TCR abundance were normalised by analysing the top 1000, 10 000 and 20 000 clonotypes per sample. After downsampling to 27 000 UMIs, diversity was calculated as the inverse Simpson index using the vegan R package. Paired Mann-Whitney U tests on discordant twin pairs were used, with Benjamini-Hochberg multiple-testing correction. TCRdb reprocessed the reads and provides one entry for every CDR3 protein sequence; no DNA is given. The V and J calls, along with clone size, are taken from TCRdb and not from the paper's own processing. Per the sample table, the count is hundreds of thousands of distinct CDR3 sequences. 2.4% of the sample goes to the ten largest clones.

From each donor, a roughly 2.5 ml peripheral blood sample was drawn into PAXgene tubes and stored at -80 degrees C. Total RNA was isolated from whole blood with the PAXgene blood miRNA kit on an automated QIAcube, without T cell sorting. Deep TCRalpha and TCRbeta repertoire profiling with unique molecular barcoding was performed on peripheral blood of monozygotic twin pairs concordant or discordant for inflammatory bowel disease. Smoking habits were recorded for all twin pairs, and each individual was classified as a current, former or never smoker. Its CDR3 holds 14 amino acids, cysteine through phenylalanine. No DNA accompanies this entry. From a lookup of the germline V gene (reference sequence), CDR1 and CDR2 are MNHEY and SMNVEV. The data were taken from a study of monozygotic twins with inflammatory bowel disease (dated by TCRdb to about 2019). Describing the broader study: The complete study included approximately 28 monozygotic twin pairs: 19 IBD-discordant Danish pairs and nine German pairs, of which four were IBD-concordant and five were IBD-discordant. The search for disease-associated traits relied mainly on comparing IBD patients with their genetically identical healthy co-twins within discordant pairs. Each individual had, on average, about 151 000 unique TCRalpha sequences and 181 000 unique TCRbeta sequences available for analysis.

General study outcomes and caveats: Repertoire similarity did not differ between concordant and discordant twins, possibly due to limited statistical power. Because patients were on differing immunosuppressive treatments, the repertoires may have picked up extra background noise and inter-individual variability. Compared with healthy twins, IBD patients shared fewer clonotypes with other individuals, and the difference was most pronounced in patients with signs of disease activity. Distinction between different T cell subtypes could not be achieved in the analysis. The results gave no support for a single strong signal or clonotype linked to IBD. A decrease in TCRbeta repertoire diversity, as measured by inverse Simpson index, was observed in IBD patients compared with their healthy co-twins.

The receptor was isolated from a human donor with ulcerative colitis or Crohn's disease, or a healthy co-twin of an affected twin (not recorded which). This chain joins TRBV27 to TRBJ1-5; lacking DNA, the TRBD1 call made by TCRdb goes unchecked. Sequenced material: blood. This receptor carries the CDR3 CASSNSGHNSAQHF.